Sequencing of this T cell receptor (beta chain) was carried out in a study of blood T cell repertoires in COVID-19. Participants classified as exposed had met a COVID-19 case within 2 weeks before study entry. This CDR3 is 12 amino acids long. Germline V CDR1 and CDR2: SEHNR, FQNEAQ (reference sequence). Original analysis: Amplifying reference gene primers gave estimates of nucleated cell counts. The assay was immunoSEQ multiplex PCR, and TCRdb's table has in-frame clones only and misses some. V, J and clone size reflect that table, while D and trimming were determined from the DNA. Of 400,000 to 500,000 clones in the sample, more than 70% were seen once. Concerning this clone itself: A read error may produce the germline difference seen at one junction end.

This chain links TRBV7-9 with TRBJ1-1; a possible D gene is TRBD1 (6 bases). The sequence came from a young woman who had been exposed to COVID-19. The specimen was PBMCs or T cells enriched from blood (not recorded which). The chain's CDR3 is CLPGEKNTEAFF. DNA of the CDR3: TGCCTTCCAGGGGAAAAAAACACTGAAGCTTTCTTT. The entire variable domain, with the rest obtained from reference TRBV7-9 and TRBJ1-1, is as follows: DTGVSQNPRHKITKRGQNVTFRCDPISEHNRLYWYRQTLGQGPEFLTYFQNEAQLEKSRLLSDRFSAERPKGSFSTLEIQRTEQGDSAMYLCLPGEKNTEAFFGQGTRLTVV.